This record looks at one T cell receptor (beta chain) sequence and its context. What it binds is unknown. With UMIs, 5'RACE template switching was used to make TCR beta cDNA. TCRdb reprocessed the 5' RACE reads and keeps a single row for each CDR3 protein, giving no DNA. The specimen's table records 500,000 to 700,000 distinct CDR3 sequences. This entry belongs to a study of T cells expressing NK-cell markers. Study results and limitations: Whether expanded NKG2C-expressing T cell clones recognize HCMV is unknown.

This sequence originates from a young man in good health. Material for sequencing was blood T cells: a sorted CD56 or NKG2C T cell subset, CD4+ or CD8+ T cells, or bulk PBMC T cells (not recorded which).

This CDR3 reads CSVEVAGRPNEQFF. The gene calls are TRBV29-1 and TRBJ2-1; the D call of TRBD2 rests on TCRdb alone, since no DNA is present to check it. Germline V gives CDR1 SQVTM, CDR2 ANQGSEA. There are 14 residues in the CDR3.